This TCR beta chain appears in the sequencing data of a study of regulatory T cells in long-lasting Graves disease. Study in general: Over-5-year antithyroid drug use with positive TSH receptor antibodies defined persistent Graves' disease in the study.

Construction of TCR beta libraries relied on iRepertoire HTBI primers and on Arm-PCR targeting CDR3 regions. TCRdb itself ran the multiplex PCR reads through MiXCR, one entry per CDR3 protein. Of fewer than 550,000 distinct CDR3 sequences in the sample, 20% to 25% were seen once. Specified time point: persistent/refractory GD, antithyroid drugs over 5 years with positive TRAb. RNA from PBMCs was the source of the TCR library. American Thyroid Association guidelines defined how Graves' disease was diagnosed. A roughly 9-milliliter sample of peripheral blood was drawn into EDTA tubes. This CDR3 region has 13 residues. With 8 bases removed from V and 1 base from J, the gap between germline ends came to 11 bases. Looked up from germline, CDR1 is SGHAT and CDR2 is FQNNGV. This clonotype came up many times.

J is TRBJ2-5 and V is TRBV11-2; D might be TRBD2 (5 bases). The sequenced sample was peripheral blood mononuclear cells (PBMCs), obtained when the disease was refractory, from a patient treated with antithyroid drugs. This TCR was recovered from a female donor with Graves disease. The DNA for the CDR3 is TGTGCCAGCCACTTCCGGGGCCAAGAGACCCAGTACTTC. This gives the protein CASHFRGQETQYF.